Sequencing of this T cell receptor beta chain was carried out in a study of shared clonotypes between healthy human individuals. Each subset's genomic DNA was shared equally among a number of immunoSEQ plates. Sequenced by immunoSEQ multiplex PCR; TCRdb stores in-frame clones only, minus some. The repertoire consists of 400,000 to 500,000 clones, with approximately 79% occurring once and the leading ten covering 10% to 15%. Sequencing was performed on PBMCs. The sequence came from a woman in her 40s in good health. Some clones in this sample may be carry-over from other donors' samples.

For the CDR3, the DNA is TGCGCCAGCAGCGCTAGCGGGAGAGCCTACGAGCAGTACTTC. Amino acid sequence: CASSASGRAYEQYF. The chain is built from TRBV10-2 and TRBJ2-5, with 10 bases identical to TRBD2. The assigned J gene may be wrong: the sequence end matches TRBJ2-7 better. The CDR3 runs to 14 residues. Germline V gene lookup returns CDR1 WSHSY and CDR2 SAAADI.